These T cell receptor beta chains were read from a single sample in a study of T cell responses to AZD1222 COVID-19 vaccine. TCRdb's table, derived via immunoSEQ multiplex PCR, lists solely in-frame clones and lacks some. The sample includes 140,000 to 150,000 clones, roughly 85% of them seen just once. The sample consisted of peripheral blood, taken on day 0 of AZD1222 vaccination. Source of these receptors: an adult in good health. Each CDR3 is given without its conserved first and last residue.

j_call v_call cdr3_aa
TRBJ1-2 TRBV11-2 ASSFNREDYGYT
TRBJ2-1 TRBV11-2 ASILGGALDEQF
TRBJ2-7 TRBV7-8 ASSRTWDSYYEQY
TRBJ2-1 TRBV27 ASSYLYEDEQF
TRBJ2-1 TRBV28 ASSLGGNEQF
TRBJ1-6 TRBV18 ASSPPEGSPYNSPLH
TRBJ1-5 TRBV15 ATSPLQGGNQPQH
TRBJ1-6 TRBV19 ASSRRDGYNSPLH
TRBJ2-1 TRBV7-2 ASSFLAGGRNEQF
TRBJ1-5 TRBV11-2 ASSLERGINQPQH
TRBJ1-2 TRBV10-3 AISEISEGYT
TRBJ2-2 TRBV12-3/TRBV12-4 ASSFLFAGELF
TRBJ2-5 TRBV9 ASSAQLAQETQY
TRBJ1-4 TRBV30 AWSRRRGEKLF
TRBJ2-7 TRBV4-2 ASSHPGQGDEQY
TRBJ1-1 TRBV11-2 ASSLAGFKDRYTEAF
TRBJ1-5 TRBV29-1 SVERQGDSNQPQH
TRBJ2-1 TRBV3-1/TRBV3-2 ASSREYNEQF
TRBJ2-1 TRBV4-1 ASSQEGRTYNEQF
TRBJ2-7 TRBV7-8 ASSLIVEQY
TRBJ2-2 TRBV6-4 ASSDRTGGSGELF
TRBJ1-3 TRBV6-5 ASADPTSGNTIY
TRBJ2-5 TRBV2 ASSLLRAGETQY
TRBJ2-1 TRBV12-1 ASKPIRTTINNRSYNEQF
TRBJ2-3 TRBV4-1 ASSQGVGTSGLSDTQY
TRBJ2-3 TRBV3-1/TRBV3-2 ASSQGGTGTDTQY
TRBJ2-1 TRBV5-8 ASSLDQNNEQF
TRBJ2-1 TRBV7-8 ASSILSGGPLWEQF
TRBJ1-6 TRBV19 ASSISWSTDSPLH
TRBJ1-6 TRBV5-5 ASSLGAAPSPLH
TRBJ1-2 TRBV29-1 TGGEGPNYGYT